One and the same sample provided the 18 T cell receptor beta chains below, sequenced in a study of cytomegalovirus exposure and HLA in healthy donors. Method: immunoSEQ multiplex PCR; TCRdb's copy keeps in-frame clones and lacks some. Among 95,000 to 120,000 clones listed, 70% to 85% were seen once. The sample consisted of PBMCs. All receptors come from a woman under 30 in good health and CMV-seronegative.

The V and J genes are TRBV4-1 and TRBJ1-3; D ambiguous. V lost 4 bases to trimming and J lost 4 bases, with 8 bases between them. Germline V gene lookup returns CDR1 MGHRA and CDR2 YSYEKL. The CDR3 is 13 amino acids. The CDR3, as DNA: TGCGCCAGCAGCCCGGGGATCGGAAACACCATATATTTT. It specifies CASSPGIGNTIYF.

On this clone itself: This same CDR3 is encoded by further DNA sequences in the sample. The rearrangement links TRBV9 to TRBJ1-2; D is ambiguous. The CDR3 runs to 13 residues. Looked up from germline, CDR1 is SGDLS and CDR2 is YYNGEE. Trimming removed 0 bases from V and 5 bases from J, with 8 bases in between. CDR3 protein: CASSVEQEYGYTF. CDR3 coding DNA: TGTGCCAGCAGCGTAGAACAAGAATATGGCTACACCTTC.

The gene calls are TRBV2 and TRBJ1-1; D not certain. CDR3 size: 11 residues. Germline assignment: CDR1 SNHLY and CDR2 FYNNEI. V was clipped by 8 bases and J by 9 bases, with 13 bases between them. The CDR3 nucleotides are TGTGCCAGCGTGCGGGAAATCCAAGCTTTCTTT. It encodes CASVREIQAFF. The variable domain in full, with the rest retrieved from reference TRBV2 and TRBJ1-1, is EPEVTQTPSHQVTQMGQEVILRCVPISNHLYFYWYRQILGQKVEFLVSFYNNEISEKSEIFDDQFSVERPDGSNFTLKIRSTKLEDSAMYFCASVREIQAFFGQGTRLTVV.

This clone was observed a handful of times. This chain joins TRBV27 and TRBJ2-5, with D tentatively TRBD2 (6 bases). There are 14 residues in the CDR3. With 4 bases removed from V and 2 bases from J, the gap between germline ends came to 11 bases. CDR1 MNHEY and CDR2 SMNVEV come from the germline V gene (reference sequence). The CDR3 reads CASSSTRIQETQYF. In nucleotides, the CDR3 is TGTGCCAGCAGTTCGACTAGGATACAAGAGACCCAGTACTTC.

The chain employs TRBV5-6 and TRBJ1-1; D call uncertain. V was pared by 1 base and J by 0 bases, with 10 bases between. Germline lookup yields CDR1 SGHDT and CDR2 YYEEEE. The CDR3 extends over 15 amino acids. The CDR3 loop is CASSLWHIMNTEAFF. The CDR3 region has the DNA TGTGCCAGCAGCTTGTGGCACATCATGAACACTGAAGCTTTCTTT.

The rearrangement uses TRBV6-1 and TRBJ1-2, with D maybe TRBD1 (5 bases). The CDR3 covers 21 residues. CDR1 is MNHNS, CDR2 SASEGT, per germline. V was trimmed by 2 bases and J by 2 bases, leaving 30 bases between them. This chain's CDR3 is CASSESPLSRPMTVINYGYTF. The CDR3 DNA sequence: TGTGCCAGCAGTGAATCTCCGCTGTCCCGTCCGATGACAGTTATAAACTATGGCTACACCTTC.

This clone was observed a handful of times. The genes are TRBV19 and TRBJ1-5; no definite D call. This CDR3 spans 15 amino acids. V lost 1 base, J lost 3 bases, and 10 bases lay in between. Germline V gene sequence: CDR1 LNHDA, CDR2 SQIVND (reference sequence). The CDR3 reads CASSIVAGANQPQHF. For the CDR3, the DNA is TGTGCCAGTAGTATAGTGGCGGGTGCCAATCAGCCCCAGCATTTT.

The rearrangement links TRBV6-1 to TRBJ1-3; 7 bases align to TRBD1. The V gene's germline CDR1 is MNHNS and CDR2 SASEGT. Losses at the gene ends were 8 bases for V and 4 bases for J; bases not matched to a gene: 2. The CDR3 sequence is 12 residues long. Here the CDR3 DNA reads TGTGCCAGCGGGACAGAAGGAAACACCATATATTTT. Protein product: CASGTEGNTIYF.

DNA of the CDR3: TGTGCCAGCAGCTTTTTTTCGTCAGGGGGCAATCAGCCCCAGCATTTT. As protein: CASSFFSSGGNQPQHF. The gene calls are TRBV5-5 and TRBJ1-5; TRBD1 is a possible D gene (6 bases). The CDR3 sequence is 16 residues long. Germline CDR1 is SGHKS and CDR2 is YYEKEE (reference sequence). V lost 2 bases and J lost 2, with 14 bases in between.

With regard to this clone: The junction and the germline gene differ at one end; a read error may be behind it. The chain joins TRBV7-9 to TRBJ2-7, with a weak D call TRBD2 (6 bases). The CDR3 contains 16 residues. Germline CDR1 and CDR2: SEHNR and FQNEAQ (reference sequence). The CDR3 bases are TGTGCCAGCAGCGTAGCGTCTGGCGGGACGCTCATTGGGAAGGTCTTC. Encoded protein: CASSVASGGTLIGKVF.

The chain carries TRBV28 and TRBJ1-1; tentatively, D is TRBD1 (5 bases). Trimming cost V 5 bases and J 5 bases, with 15 bases left between them. The CDR3 contains 14 residues. Germline values: CDR1 MDHEN, CDR2 SYDVKM. DNA of the CDR3: TGTGCCAGCAGTATCCAGGGAAGAGAAACTGAAGCTTTCTTT. Translating it yields CASSIQGRETEAFF.

The rearrangement joins TRBV2 to TRBJ1-1; 7 bases are a match to TRBD1. The V segment lost 5 bases and the J segment 5 bases; nucleotides outside the gene matches: 8. Per germline, CDR1 SNHLY and CDR2 FYNNEI. The CDR3 is 14 amino acids. Written as DNA, the CDR3 is TGTGCCAGCAGTTGGGACAGACTTAGAACTGAAGCTTTCTTT. It yields the protein CASSWDRLRTEAFF.

The rearrangement joins TRBV4-2 to TRBJ1-6, with unresolved D. The CDR3 has 15 residues. Trimming stripped 0 bases from V and 9 bases from J, with 12 bases between. Germline assignment: CDR1 LGHNA and CDR2 YNFKEQ. The CDR3 bases are TGTGCCAGCAGCCAAGATGCGGAGGGCACTTCACCCCTCCACTTT. This sequence encodes CASSQDAEGTSPLHF.

This rearrangement joins TRBV7-6 to TRBJ1-6; D remains ambiguous. The CDR3 is 16 residues long. The V gene's germline CDR1 is SGHVS and CDR2 FNYEAQ. The V gene lost 5 bases and the J gene lost 8 bases, with 19 bases spanning the gap. The CDR3 coding sequence is TGTGCCAGCAGCCCCACGGGATACTTTGGGGATTCACCCCTCCACTTT. It translates to CASSPTGYFGDSPLHF.

The chain carries TRBV5-1 and TRBJ1-4; 10 nucleotides align to TRBD1. The CDR3 runs 16 residues. Germline V CDR1 and CDR2: SGHRS, YFSETQ. V was clipped by 2 bases and J by 0 bases; unmatched bases: 1. In DNA, the CDR3 is TGCGCCAGCAGCTTTGGACAGGGGGCAACTAATGAAAAACTGTTTTTT. It translates to CASSFGQGATNEKLFF.

This chain links TRBV4-1 with TRBJ1-2, with D unresolved. Trimming pared 4 bases from V and 4 bases from J, leaving 10 bases between. The CDR3 spans 13 residues. CDR1 and CDR2 from the germline V gene are MGHRA and YSYEKL. In DNA form, the CDR3 reads TGCGCCAGCAGCCTGAAGGGAGTCTATGGCTACACCTTC. This encodes CASSLKGVYGYTF.

The J gene is TRBJ2-7, the V gene TRBV5-4; 9 nucleotides match TRBD2. J lost 1 base, V lost 6 bases, and 5 bases had no gene match. Germline assignment: CDR1 SGHNT and CDR2 YYREEE (reference sequence). The CDR3 is 14 residues long. This CDR3 reads CASTAGGSSYEQYF. The CDR3 nucleotides read TGTGCCAGCACAGCGGGGGGCAGTTCCTACGAGCAGTACTTC. The full variable domain, its missing parts supplied by reference TRBV5-4 and TRBJ2-7, is ETGVTQSPTHLIKTRGQQVTLRCSSQSGHNTVSWYQQALGQGPQFIFQYYREEENGRGNFPPRFSGLQFPNYSSELNVNALELDDSALYLCASTAGGSSYEQYFGPGTRLTVT.

V gene TRBV13 combines with J gene TRBJ2-1; D ambiguous. This CDR3 is 17 amino acids long. CDR1 PRHDT and CDR2 FYEKMQ come from the germline V gene (reference sequence). V was shortened by 5 bases and J by 2 bases, with 19 bases between the two germline ends. The CDR3 here is CASSTGRAPNTYNEQFF. The CDR3 bases are TGTGCCAGCAGCACTGGTCGAGCGCCAAACACCTACAATGAGCAGTTCTTC.